The T cell receptor beta chain described here comes from a study of PD-1 blockade in classical Hodgkin lymphoma. Study-wide results and limits: Baseline diversity was lower in partial responders and progressors than complete responders. Reported findings placed baseline TCR diversity lower in newly diagnosed patients (compared with healthy donors).

The V and J ends lost 1 base and 5 bases respectively, with 8 bases between them. CDR1 is LNHDA, CDR2 SQIVND, per germline (reference sequence). This CDR3 is built from 13 residues. Profiling relied on immunoSEQ multiplex PCR, and the TCRdb table lists in-frame clones only, not all of them. The sample has some 30,000 clones, around 80% seen once. Notes on this clone: Antigen unknown.

Time point indicated: cycle 4 day 1 (C4D1), after less than seven weeks of nivolumab. Each patient's relapse followed autologous stem cell transplantation, and brentuximab vedotin exposure varied. The material sequenced was peripheral blood mononuclear cells (PBMCs), taken before the fourth cycle of nivolumab. The sequence came from a human donor with classical Hodgkin lymphoma. This rearrangement joins TRBV19 to TRBJ1-1; D unclear. The CDR3 reads CASSIGWQTEAFF. The CDR3 DNA follows: TGTGCCAGTAGTATAGGGTGGCAGACTGAAGCTTTCTTT.